Shown below are 24 T cell receptor beta chains from a single sample sequenced in a study of shared clonotypes between healthy human individuals. The repertoire was sequenced with immunoSEQ multiplex PCR; TCRdb's copy has only in-frame clones and lacks some. The sample includes 490,000 or so clones, 60% to 85% of them seen just once. Sequenced input: PBMCs. The receptors were gathered from a middle-aged woman in good health. Some clones in this sample may be carry-over from other donors' samples.

This clone has more than one count but fewer than ten. The chain employs TRBV2 and TRBJ2-3; 7 bases match TRBD1. Germline assignment: CDR1 SNHLY and CDR2 FYNNEI. The junction had 6 bases not matched to a gene; V was cut back by 4 bases and J by 8 bases. There are 13 residues in the CDR3. The CDR3 DNA reads TGTGCCAGCAGTGGAGACTCAGGGGGTACGCAGTATTTT. Translating it yields CASSGDSGGTQYF.

With regard to this clone: A much larger clonotype is one base distant, so this may be a read error. The chain links TRBV29-1 to TRBJ1-2; no clear D gene. Germline V gene lookup returns CDR1 SQVTM and CDR2 ANQGSEA. The CDR3 extends over 13 amino acids. Between the trimmed V and J ends, which lost 3 bases and 4 bases, there was a span of 12 bases. Written as DNA, the CDR3 is TGCAGCGTTGAGAGTGGGCAGAGCTATGGCTACACCTTC. Amino acids: CSVESGQSYGYTF.

The rearrangement joins TRBV30 to TRBJ2-1; D is unclear. There are 8 residues in the CDR3. Germline V gives CDR1 GTSNPN, CDR2 SVGIG (reference sequence). DNA for the CDR3: TGTTCCGGCACTGAGCAGTTCTTC. It is translated as CSGTEQFF.

In nucleotides, the CDR3 is TGTGCCAGCTCACGGGACAGGGGTGAATTACCCCCACATTTT. Its translation is CASSRDRGELPPHF. The genes are TRBV18 and TRBJ1-5; TRBD1 agrees at 10 bases. The length of the CDR3 is 14 residues. The ends lost 4 bases at V and 16 bases at J; junction bases unmatched: 13. Germline CDR1 and CDR2: KGHSH and LQKENI.

This chain uses TRBV10-3 with TRBJ2-1; 7 nucleotides agree with TRBD1. This CDR3 has 16 amino acids. Germline V gives CDR1 ENHRY, CDR2 SYGVKD. Trimming took 10 bases from V and 3 from J; bases not matched to a gene: 15. The CDR3 DNA sequence: TGTGCCACCCGGCAAACCAGGGCAGGGGGCTACAATGAGCAGTTCTTC. This translates into CATRQTRAGGYNEQFF.

The count of this clone is one. The chain combines TRBV5-1 with TRBJ2-5, with D perhaps matching TRBD1 (7 bases). The V gene lost 4 bases and the J gene lost 11 bases, with 24 bases spanning the gap. Germline V CDR1 and CDR2: SGHRS, YFSETQ. This CDR3 spans 15 amino acids. CDR3 DNA sequence: TGCGCCAGCAGCGGTGGGACAGCCGCCTCGGGGGAGCAGTACTTC. It translates to CASSGGTAASGEQYF. Combining the CDR3 with reference TRBV5-1 and TRBJ2-5 gives the whole variable domain KAGVTQTPRYLIKTRGQQVTLSCSPISGHRSVSWYQQTPGQGLQFLFEYFSETQRNKGNFPGRFSGRQFSNSRSEMNVSTLELGDSALYLCASSGGTAASGEQYFGPGTRLLVL.

J is TRBJ2-1 and V is TRBV7-2; 10 bases agree with TRBD2. The germline V gene has CDR1 SGHTA and CDR2 FQGNSA. This CDR3 region has 15 residues. Losses at the gene ends were 7 bases for V and 6 bases for J; bases not matched to a gene: 9. The CDR3, as DNA: TGTGCCAGCAAGTCCCGACTAGCGGGTCGCAATGAGCAGTTCTTC. Residues: CASKSRLAGRNEQFF.

The J gene is TRBJ2-5, the V gene TRBV5-1; no firm D call. V lost 4 bases, J lost 2 bases, and 9 bases lay in between. The CDR3 extends over 13 amino acids. CDR1 is SGHRS and CDR2 is YFSETQ in the germline V gene. CDR3 coding DNA: TGCGCCAGCAGCAGACAACAACAAGAGACCCAGTACTTC. Protein sequence: CASSRQQQETQYF.

The chain couples TRBV5-1 to TRBJ2-3; 13 bases line up with TRBD2. V lost 0 bases to trimming and J lost 4 bases; unmatched junction nucleotides: 8. CDR3 size: 18 residues. In germline, CDR1 is SGHRS, CDR2 YFSETQ. The CDR3 coding sequence is TGCGCCAGCAGCTTGGGACTAGCGGGAGGCATAGGCGCAGATACGCAGTATTTT. It encodes CASSLGLAGGIGADTQYF. The full variable domain, with the rest looked up from reference TRBV5-1 and TRBJ2-3, is KAGVTQTPRYLIKTRGQQVTLSCSPISGHRSVSWYQQTPGQGLQFLFEYFSETQRNKGNFPGRFSGRQFSNSRSEMNVSTLELGDSALYLCASSLGLAGGIGADTQYFGPGTRLTVL.

This clone was detected only once. The genes are TRBV6-1 and TRBJ1-1; 8 nucleotides agree with TRBD1. Per germline, CDR1 MNHNS and CDR2 SASEGT. The CDR3 is 13 amino acids. V dropped 6 bases and J dropped 6; count of bases not matched to a gene: 6. CDR3 sequence (DNA): TGTGCCAGCAGGGTGACAGGGGTCGCTGAAGCTTTCTTT. This gives the protein CASRVTGVAEAFF.

This chain connects TRBV5-4 to TRBJ2-2; 8 nucleotides agree with TRBD1. Trimming at V came to 3 bases and at J to 7 bases, leaving 17 bases not matched to a gene. This CDR3 comprises 18 residues. Germline V gene sequence: CDR1 SGHNT, CDR2 YYREEE (reference sequence). CDR3 coding DNA: TGTGCCAGCAGCTCCCTAGGGGGCGGCAGGGGGCATAGCGGGGAGCTGTTTTTT. Translating gives CASSSLGGGRGHSGELFF. The full variable domain, its missing parts supplied by reference TRBV5-4 and TRBJ2-2, is ETGVTQSPTHLIKTRGQQVTLRCSSQSGHNTVSWYQQALGQGPQFIFQYYREEENGRGNFPPRFSGLQFPNYSSELNVNALELDDSALYLCASSSLGGGRGHSGELFFGEGSRLTVL.

This clone was seen many times. This chain uses TRBV5-6 with TRBJ2-1; D uncertain. The V gene's germline CDR1 is SGHDT and CDR2 YYEEEE. V lost 4 bases, J lost 12 bases, and 17 bases lay in between. This CDR3 region has 13 residues. The CDR3, as DNA: TGTGCCAGCAGCGTTGCATGGAACACTGGGCAGTTCTTC. Its translation: CASSVAWNTGQFF.

The count of this clone is one. V is TRBV2 and J is TRBJ2-2; TRBD1 matches at 9 bases. CDR1 is SNHLY and CDR2 is FYNNEI in the germline V gene. The length of the CDR3 is 16 residues. The trim removed 6 bases at V and 8 bases at J, leaving 13 bases unmatched. CDR3 in amino acids: CASRQNPGQGGGELFF. DNA of the CDR3: TGTGCCAGCAGGCAAAATCCGGGACAGGGAGGAGGGGAGCTGTTTTTT.

The CDR3 region has the DNA TGCGCCAGCAGTGAGTCACGAGGGTACCACGAGCAGTACTTC. Translating gives CASSESRGYHEQYF. This chain joins TRBV10-1 and TRBJ2-7, with a tentative D call TRBD2 (5 bases). Trimming cost V 0 bases and J 5 bases, with 11 bases left between them. This CDR3 has 14 amino acids. The germline gives CDR1 WNHNN, CDR2 SYGVQD (reference sequence).

CDR3 coding DNA: TGTGCCAGCAGCTTGGCCGGGACAGGGGACGAAAAACTGTTTTTT. This sequence encodes CASSLAGTGDEKLFF. The chain links TRBV5-8 to TRBJ1-4; TRBD1 agrees at 10 bases. J lost 8 bases, V lost 0 bases, and 4 bases had no gene match. Germline V gene sequence: CDR1 SGHTS, CDR2 YDEGEE. There are 15 residues in the CDR3.

CDR3 coding DNA: TGCAGCGTTGCTCTAGCGGGAGTTAAGACCGGGGAGCTGTTTTTT. Amino acid sequence: CSVALAGVKTGELFF. The chain carries TRBV29-1 and TRBJ2-2, with 10 nucleotides matching TRBD2. The CDR3 spans 15 residues. Germline V gene sequence: CDR1 SQVTM, CDR2 ANQGSEA. The trim removed 4 bases at V and 5 bases at J, leaving 7 bases unmatched.

The chain is built from TRBV19 and TRBJ1-2; D gene uncertain. Germline V gene lookup returns CDR1 LNHDA and CDR2 SQIVND (reference sequence). The length of the CDR3 is 14 residues. V lost 2 bases and J lost 4, with 11 bases in between. The CDR3 here is CASSILGGTYGYTF. CDR3 DNA: TGTGCCAGTAGTATACTTGGAGGAACCTATGGCTACACCTTC.

A remark on this clone: A much bigger clone sits one base away, suggesting this may be a read error. This same CDR3 is encoded by further DNA sequences in the sample. CDR3 nucleotides: TGCGCCAGCAGCCAGGATTCTGGAAACACTATATATTTT. It yields the protein CASSQDSGNTIYF. J is TRBJ1-3 and V is TRBV5-1, with no clear D. Germline CDR1 reads SGHRS; CDR2 reads YFSETQ. The CDR3 spans 13 residues.

The chain links TRBV4-2 to TRBJ2-3; 9 bases fit TRBD2. The V and J ends lost 0 bases and 10 bases, in that order; junction bases with no gene match: 2. CDR3 length: 13 residues. Germline V gene lookup returns CDR1 LGHNA and CDR2 YNFKEQ. Here the CDR3 DNA reads TGTGCCAGCAGCCAAGATAGACTAGCGGCGCAGTATTTT. Its protein product is CASSQDRLAAQYF.

This clone has only one observation. The V gene is TRBV19, the J gene TRBJ1-1; TRBD1 might be the D (6 bases). The length of the CDR3 is 13 residues. CDR1 is LNHDA and CDR2 is SQIVND in the germline V gene (reference sequence). The V and J ends lost 10 bases and 5 bases respectively, with 17 bases between them. The CDR3: CATINRVSTEAFF. In DNA, the CDR3 is TGTGCCACCATTAACAGGGTTAGTACTGAAGCTTTCTTT. Full variable domain (remainder filled in from reference TRBV19 and TRBJ1-1): DGGITQSPKYLFRKEGQNVTLSCEQNLNHDAMYWYRQDPGQGLRLIYYSQIVNDFQKGDIAEGYSVSREKKESFPLTVTSAQKNPTAFYLCATINRVSTEAFFGQGTRLTVV.

The J gene is TRBJ1-4, the V gene TRBV5-1; 7 bases are a match to TRBD1. This CDR3 region has 15 residues. Trimming at V came to 4 bases and at J to 0 bases, leaving 3 bases not matched to a gene. The germline V gene has CDR1 SGHRS and CDR2 YFSETQ. The CDR3 reads CASSPRGATNEKLFF. The CDR3 DNA is TGCGCCAGCAGCCCCAGGGGGGCAACTAATGAAAAACTGTTTTTT.

The chain is built from TRBV2 and TRBJ1-2; no definite D call. The CDR3 spans 13 residues. V was pared by 4 bases and J by 4 bases, with 10 bases between. Germline V gene sequence: CDR1 SNHLY, CDR2 FYNNEI. As DNA, the CDR3 is TGTGCCAGCAGTGTTGACGGGCCCTATGGCTACACCTTC. Translating gives CASSVDGPYGYTF.

This clone showed up just a few times. V is TRBV14 and J is TRBJ1-4; D might be TRBD1 (5 bases). Trimming stripped 5 bases from V and 3 bases from J, with 10 bases between. CDR1 and CDR2 (germline): SGHDN, FVKESK. The CDR3 sequence is 14 residues long. CDR3 DNA sequence: TGTGCCAGCAGCACCGGGGGGGCTAATGAAAAACTGTTTTTT. Translated: CASSTGGANEKLFF.

This chain connects TRBV5-8 to TRBJ2-5; TRBD1 agrees at 7 bases. The CDR3 runs to 13 residues. CDR1 SGHTS and CDR2 YDEGEE come from the germline V gene. V was pared by 1 base and J by 12 bases, with 9 bases of the junction left unmatched. CDR3: CASSLFPDRNKYF. CDR3 DNA sequence: TGTGCCAGCAGCTTGTTTCCGGACAGGAATAAGTACTTC.